This is a list of T cell receptor beta chains from one sample in a study of T cells after yellow fever vaccination. TCRdb re-called the 5' RACE reads with MiXCR, one entry per CDR3 protein. The table lists 350,000 to 450,000 distinct CDR3 sequences, 15% to 20% of them singletons. The sequencing used PBMCs, collected before the yellow fever booster vaccination. Receptors originate from a man between 18 and 29 years old who received the YFV17D yellow fever vaccine. CDR3s include the opening cysteine and the closing phenylalanine or tryptophan. A D gene is named only where the DNA matches it firmly. Expanded clones get a size class; other rows say once, few or many, or leave the size out.

CDR3nt	CDR3aa	abundance	j_gene	d_gene	v_gene
TGTGCCAGCAGTTACATACATGAGGAGACCCAGTACTTC	CASSYIHEETQYF	NA	TRBJ2-5	NA	TRBV6-5
TGTGCCAGCAGCCAAGATTGGGGGGCGCAGGAAAAACTGTTTTTT	CASSQDWGAQEKLFF	few	TRBJ1-4	NA	TRBV3-1
TGCAGTGCTAACCGCCCAATCAATCGGTTCTTC	CSANRPINRFF	few	TRBJ2-1	NA	TRBV20-1
TGTGCCAGCAGCCAAGTGGAAGGGGTGGATGAGCAGTTCTTC	CASSQVEGVDEQFF	few	TRBJ2-1	NA	TRBV4-2
TGTGCCAGTAGCCCGACGTGGGGTAACACCGGGGAGCTGTTTTTT	CASSPTWGNTGELFF	NA	TRBJ2-2	NA	TRBV19
TGTGCCACCAGTGATTTGCGGGCTGGACGGAACACCGGGGAGCTGTTTTTT	CATSDLRAGRNTGELFF	NA	TRBJ2-2	NA	TRBV24-1
TGTGCCAGCAGTTTCGGGGGCCGGGAGCCCCAGCATTTT	CASSFGGREPQHF	NA	TRBJ1-5	NA	TRBV12-3/TRBV12-4
TGTGCCAGCAGCTTCGCAGCGGGGGGTTCCTACGAGCAGTACTTC	CASSFAAGGSYEQYF	many	TRBJ2-7	TRBD2	TRBV7-2
TGCGCCAGCAGCCAACAGGGGGCTAGGGAGACCCAGTACTTC	CASSQQGARETQYF	few	TRBJ2-5	TRBD1	TRBV5-1
TGTGCCAGCAGCTTGCGAGGGGCCACCGGGGAGCTGTTTTTT	CASSLRGATGELFF	few	TRBJ2-2	NA	TRBV5-4
TGTGCCAGCAGCCCCCGTGAGGGCTCCACAGATACGCAGTATTTT	CASSPREGSTDTQYF	NA	TRBJ2-3	NA	TRBV7-3
TGTGCCAGCAGCCAACGCGACAGGGGACCAGCCAAAAACATTCAGTACTTC	CASSQRDRGPAKNIQYF	few	TRBJ2-4	NA	TRBV3-2
TGCAGTGCTCGAGAACAGGGAGTCAATGAGCAGTTCTTC	CSAREQGVNEQFF	few	TRBJ2-1	NA	TRBV20-1
TGTGCCAGCAGCTTAGGTCCCCGCTCGGCGGGAGATACGCAGTATTTT	CASSLGPRSAGDTQYF	NA	TRBJ2-3	NA	TRBV7-2
TGTGCCAGCAGCGGCAGGGAAGGTACGGCCGGGGAGCTGTTTTTT	CASSGREGTAGELFF	once	TRBJ2-2	NA	TRBV28
TGTGCCAGCAGCGAAAGCGGGGGCCAAGAGACCCAGTACTTC	CASSESGGQETQYF	NA	TRBJ2-5	TRBD2	TRBV9
TGCGCCAGCAGCCAACCCACGGGACCCCAGATTGAGTTTCGGCAGTTCTTC	CASSQPTGPQIEFRQFF	NA	TRBJ2-1	NA	TRBV4-1
TGTGCCAGCAGTTTCAGGGCCGCTTCACCCCTCCACTTT	CASSFRAASPLHF	few	TRBJ1-6	NA	TRBV27
TGCGCCAGCAGCCAGGAACCGACCGGGACAGTATACGAGCAGTACTTC	CASSQEPTGTVYEQYF	NA	TRBJ2-7	TRBD1	TRBV4-3
TGCGCCAGCAGTGATGTCCAGCGGGGGGTTGTGAATACGCAGTATTTT	CASSDVQRGVVNTQYF	many	TRBJ2-3	TRBD2	TRBV10-1
TGTGCCAGTAGTATCGGATTTTACAATGAGCAGTTCTTC	CASSIGFYNEQFF	NA	TRBJ2-1	NA	TRBV19
TGCAGTGCTAGTCACGGCTCTTCCTACGAGCAGTACTTC	CSASHGSSYEQYF	few	TRBJ2-7	NA	TRBV20-1
TGTGCCAGCAGTTACTCGATTCAGGGGGCAGATACGCAGTATTTT	CASSYSIQGADTQYF	NA	TRBJ2-3	TRBD1	TRBV6-6
TGTGCCAGCAGTTCGCGACAGTCTCGGGAGACCCAGTACTTC	CASSSRQSRETQYF	NA	TRBJ2-5	NA	TRBV12-3/TRBV12-4
TGTGCCAGCAGCTTAGATAACGCCCCGCCTGAGTATTTT	CASSLDNAPPEYF	NA	TRBJ2-3	NA	TRBV11-2
TGTGCCAGCAGTCCTACAGGGGAAGTGGAAAAACTGTTTTTT	CASSPTGEVEKLFF	NA	TRBJ1-4	TRBD1	TRBV12-3/TRBV12-4
TGCGCCAGCAGCGGGGTAAGAAGCAATCAGCCCCAGCATTTT	CASSGVRSNQPQHF	NA	TRBJ1-5	NA	TRBV4-1
TGTGCCAGCAGCAAAGACGTTGGACTCTACGAGCAGTACTTC	CASSKDVGLYEQYF	few	TRBJ2-7	NA	TRBV6-5
TGTGCCAGCAGTTCCAGAGTTGAGCAGTTCTTC	CASSSRVEQFF	few	TRBJ2-1	NA	TRBV2
TGCAGTGCCCGGCGCGGGACTAGCGGCGACACAGATACGCAGTATTTT	CSARRGTSGDTDTQYF	few	TRBJ2-3	TRBD2	TRBV20-1
TGCAGTGCTTTACACAGGGGGGCCAAATACTGGTCTAGCACAGATACGCAGTATTTT	CSALHRGAKYWSSTDTQYF	NA	TRBJ2-3	TRBD1	TRBV20-1
TGTGCCAGCAGCGGACAGGACCCGAACACTGAAGCTTTCTTT	CASSGQDPNTEAFF	few	TRBJ1-1	TRBD1	TRBV7-2
TGTGCCAGCAGTTTTCTGGGGGGGCGTCTCGTTAACTATGGCTACACCTTC	CASSFLGGRLVNYGYTF	few	TRBJ1-2	NA	TRBV27
TGCGCCAGCGGACAGGGCTACTCCTACGAGCAGTACTTC	CASGQGYSYEQYF	few	TRBJ2-7	TRBD1	TRBV5-1
TGTGCCAGCAGAGGGGGACTAGCGGGGACCGGGGAGCTGTTTTTT	CASRGGLAGTGELFF	NA	TRBJ2-2	TRBD2	TRBV6-6
TGTGCCAGCAGTTACTTGGGGTTAAAGGAGGCCGGGGAGCTGTTTTTT	CASSYLGLKEAGELFF	few	TRBJ2-2	NA	TRBV6-5
TGCAGAGCGGACAGGGTCCGAAAAGGTTCAGAAGCCTACGAGCAGTACTTC	CRADRVRKGSEAYEQYF	NA	TRBJ2-7	TRBD1	TRBV20-1
TGTGCCAGCAGCTTAATCCTAGCGGGAGAGACCCAGTACTTC	CASSLILAGETQYF	few	TRBJ2-5	TRBD2	TRBV7-8
TGTGCCAGCAGCCGGACAGGTATACAAGAGACCCAGTACTTC	CASSRTGIQETQYF	NA	TRBJ2-5	TRBD1	TRBV7-9
TGCGCCAGCAGCCAAGTCAACGGGGGGGGCTTCGAGCAGTTCTTC	CASSQVNGGGFEQFF	NA	TRBJ2-1	TRBD2	TRBV4-1
TGTGCCACCCGTAATGGGAGCTCCTACAATGAGCAGTTCTTC	CATRNGSSYNEQFF	few	TRBJ2-1	NA	TRBV10-3
TGTGCCAGCAGTTCAGGGGTTCGGGAGACCCAGTACTTC	CASSSGVRETQYF	few	TRBJ2-5	NA	TRBV12-3/TRBV12-4
TGTGCCACCGCGGGACAGGGGAACAATGAGCAGTTCTTC	CATAGQGNNEQFF	NA	TRBJ2-1	TRBD1	TRBV24-1
TGTGCCAGCAGTACGACAGATCCGCACGAGCAGTACTTC	CASSTTDPHEQYF	few	TRBJ2-7	NA	TRBV6-2/TRBV6-3
TGTGCCAGCAGCCAAGTTCGAGAATGGGACCCCAGCACAGATACGCAGTATTTT	CASSQVREWDPSTDTQYF	NA	TRBJ2-3	NA	TRBV14
TGCAGTGTAATGTGGCGGGGGGGCTATGAAGCTTTCTTT	CSVMWRGGYEAFF	NA	TRBJ1-1	NA	TRBV20-1
TGTGCCAGCAGCTCGGGACAGGGGATCAATCAGCCCCAGCATTTT	CASSSGQGINQPQHF	few	TRBJ1-5	TRBD1	TRBV9
TGCAGTGCTGGTCCGGGACTAGCGTCGATGGGGACCCAGTACTTC	CSAGPGLASMGTQYF	few	TRBJ2-5	TRBD2	TRBV20-1
TGTGCCAGCAGTTTTATGGAATGGTCAGGCTACACCTTC	CASSFMEWSGYTF	few	TRBJ1-2	NA	TRBV5-6
TGCAGTGCCAGTAGCGGGGGAAGCACAGATACGCAGTATTTT	CSASSGGSTDTQYF	NA	TRBJ2-3	TRBD2	TRBV20-1
TGTGCCAGCAGCTCCCCGATACAGACCCAGTACTTC	CASSSPIQTQYF	few	TRBJ2-5	NA	TRBV7-9
TGCGCCAGCAGAAGAGACCGGACAGGGGGCCCCGGGGAGCTGTTTTTT	CASRRDRTGGPGELFF	NA	TRBJ2-2	TRBD1	TRBV5-1
TGCGCCAGCAGCCAGCCACAGGGGATGGCTGAAGCTTTCTTT	CASSQPQGMAEAFF	NA	TRBJ1-1	TRBD1	TRBV4-3
TGTGCCAGCAGTGCGAGCTCCTACGAGCAGTACTTC	CASSASSYEQYF	NA	TRBJ2-7	NA	TRBV12-3/TRBV12-4
TGTGCCACCAGTGATCCTACAGCAAAAGCCTACAATGAGCAGTTCTTC	CATSDPTAKAYNEQFF	NA	TRBJ2-1	NA	TRBV24-1
TGTGCCAGCAGCGTAGATGGGCAGGCAGGTTATGGCTACACCTTC	CASSVDGQAGYGYTF	NA	TRBJ1-2	NA	TRBV9
TGCAGTGCTAGAGATAGGGGGGAATTGTTGAATCAGCCCCAGCATTTT	CSARDRGELLNQPQHF	few	TRBJ1-5	NA	TRBV20-1
TGCGCCAGCAGCCAAGAGGTGGGGAACACCGGGGAGCTGTTTTTT	CASSQEVGNTGELFF	NA	TRBJ2-2	NA	TRBV4-3
TGCGCCAGCAGCCAAGATAAGGGGGTAGGTCAGCCCCAGCATTTT	CASSQDKGVGQPQHF	NA	TRBJ1-5	NA	TRBV4-3